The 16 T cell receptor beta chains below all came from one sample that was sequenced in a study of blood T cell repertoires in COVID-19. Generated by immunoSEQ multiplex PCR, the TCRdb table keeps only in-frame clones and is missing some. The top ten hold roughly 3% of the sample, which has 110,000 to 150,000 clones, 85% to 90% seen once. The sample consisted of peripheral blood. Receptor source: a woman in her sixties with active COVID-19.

CDR3 sequence (DNA): TGCGCCAGCAGCGCCCCCGGTCACGGGGGTGATGAGCAGTTCTTC. Translation: CASSAPGHGGDEQFF. V and J are TRBV5-1 and TRBJ2-1; D possibly corresponds to TRBD2 (6 bases). The CDR3 length is 15 residues. Trimming left V 4 bases short and J 8 bases short, with 19 bases between. The germline V gene encodes CDR1 SGHRS and CDR2 YFSETQ.

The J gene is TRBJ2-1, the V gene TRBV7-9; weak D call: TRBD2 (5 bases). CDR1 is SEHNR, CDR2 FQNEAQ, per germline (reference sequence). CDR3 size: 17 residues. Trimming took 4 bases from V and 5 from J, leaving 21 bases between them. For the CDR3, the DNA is TGTGCCAGCAGCTCCTCGCTTCAGGTAGCGCGACACAATGAGCAGTTCTTC. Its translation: CASSSSLQVARHNEQFF. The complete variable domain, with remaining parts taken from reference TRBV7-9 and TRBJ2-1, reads DTGVSQNPRHKITKRGQNVTFRCDPISEHNRLYWYRQTLGQGPEFLTYFQNEAQLEKSRLLSDRFSAERPKGSFSTLEIQRTEQGDSAMYLCASSSSLQVARHNEQFFGPGTRLTVL.

CDR3 in DNA: TGTGCCAGCAGTTTCCGGGAGGGGGCAGAGACCCAGTACTTC. Translating gives CASSFREGAETQYF. The chain couples TRBV28 to TRBJ2-5; weak D call: TRBD2 (8 bases). CDR3 length: 14 amino acids. V gave up 3 bases and J gave up 4 bases, with 12 bases separating them. Germline V gene lookup returns CDR1 MDHEN and CDR2 SYDVKM.

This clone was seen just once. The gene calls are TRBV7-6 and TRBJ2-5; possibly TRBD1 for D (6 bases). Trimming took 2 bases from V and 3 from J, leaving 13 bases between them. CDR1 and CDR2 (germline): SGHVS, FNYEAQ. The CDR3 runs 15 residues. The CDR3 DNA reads TGTGCCAGCAGCTTATATGGGGGCCGGGAAGAGACCCAGTACTTC. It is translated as CASSLYGGREETQYF.

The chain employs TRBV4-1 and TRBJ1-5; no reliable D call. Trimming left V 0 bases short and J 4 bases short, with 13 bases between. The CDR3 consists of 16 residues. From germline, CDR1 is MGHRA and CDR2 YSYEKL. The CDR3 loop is CASSQDPLQNNQPQHF. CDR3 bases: TGCGCCAGCAGCCAAGATCCGTTGCAGAATAATCAGCCCCAGCATTTT.

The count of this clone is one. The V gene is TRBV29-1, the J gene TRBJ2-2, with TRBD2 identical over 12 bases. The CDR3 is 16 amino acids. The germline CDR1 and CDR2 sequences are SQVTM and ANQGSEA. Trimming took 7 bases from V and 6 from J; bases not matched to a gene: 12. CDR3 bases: TGCAGCGCAAAAGGGCTAGCGGGAGGGTCGGCCGGGGAGCTGTTTTTT. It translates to CSAKGLAGGSAGELFF.

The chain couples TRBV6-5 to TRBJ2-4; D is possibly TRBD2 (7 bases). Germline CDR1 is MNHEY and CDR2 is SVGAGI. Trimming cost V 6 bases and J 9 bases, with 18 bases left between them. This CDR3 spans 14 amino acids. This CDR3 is CASSGGLPGGIQYF. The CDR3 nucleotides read TGTGCCAGCAGCGGGGGGCTCCCTGGAGGCATTCAGTACTTC.

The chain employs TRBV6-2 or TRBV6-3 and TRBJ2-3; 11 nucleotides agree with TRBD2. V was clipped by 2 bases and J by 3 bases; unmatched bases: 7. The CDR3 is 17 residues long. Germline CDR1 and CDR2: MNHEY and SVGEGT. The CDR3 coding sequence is TGTGCCAGCAGTTACCAGATAGCGGGAGGGGTAACAGATACGCAGTATTTT. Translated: CASSYQIAGGVTDTQYF.

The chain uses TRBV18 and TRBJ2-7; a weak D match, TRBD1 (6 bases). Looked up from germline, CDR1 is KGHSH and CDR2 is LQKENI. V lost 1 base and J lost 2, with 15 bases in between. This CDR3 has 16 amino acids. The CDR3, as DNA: TGTGCCAGCTCACCACTGGGTACAGGGCGAACCTACGAGCAGTACTTC. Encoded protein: CASSPLGTGRTYEQYF. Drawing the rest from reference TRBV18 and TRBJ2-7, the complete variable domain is NAGVMQNPRHLVRRRGQEARLRCSPMKGHSHVYWYRQLPEEGLKFMVYLQKENIIDESGMPKERFSAEFPKEGPSILRIQQVVRGDSAAYFCASSPLGTGRTYEQYFGPGTRLTVT.

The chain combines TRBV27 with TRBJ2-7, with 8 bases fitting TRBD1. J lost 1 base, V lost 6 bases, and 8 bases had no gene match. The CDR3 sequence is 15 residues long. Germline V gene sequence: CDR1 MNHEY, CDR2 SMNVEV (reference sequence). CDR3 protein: CASRMQGAWSYEQYF. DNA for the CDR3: TGTGCCAGCAGAATGCAGGGGGCTTGGTCCTACGAGCAGTACTTC.

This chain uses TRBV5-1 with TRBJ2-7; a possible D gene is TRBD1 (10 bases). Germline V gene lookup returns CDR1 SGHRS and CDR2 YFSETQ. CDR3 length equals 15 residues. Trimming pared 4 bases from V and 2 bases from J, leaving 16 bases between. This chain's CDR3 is CASSAGGTGAYEQYF. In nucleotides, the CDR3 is TGCGCCAGCAGCGCGGGGGGGACAGGGGCCTACGAGCAGTACTTC.

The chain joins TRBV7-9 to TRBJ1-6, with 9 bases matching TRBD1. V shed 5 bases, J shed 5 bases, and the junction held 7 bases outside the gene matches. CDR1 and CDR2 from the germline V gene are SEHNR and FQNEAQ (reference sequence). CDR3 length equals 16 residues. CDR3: CASSRYRDRDNSPLHF. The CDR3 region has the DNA TGTGCCAGCAGCAGGTACCGGGACAGGGATAATTCACCCCTCCACTTT.

The chain's CDR3 is CASSADGITNQPQHF. The DNA of the CDR3 is TGTGCCAGCAGCGCGGACGGGATCACCAATCAGCCCCAGCATTTT. The V gene is TRBV9, the J gene TRBJ1-5; D gene unclear. The CDR3 length is 15 residues. CDR1 is SGDLS and CDR2 is YYNGEE in the germline V gene. The V and J ends lost 3 bases and 3 bases respectively, with 13 bases between them.

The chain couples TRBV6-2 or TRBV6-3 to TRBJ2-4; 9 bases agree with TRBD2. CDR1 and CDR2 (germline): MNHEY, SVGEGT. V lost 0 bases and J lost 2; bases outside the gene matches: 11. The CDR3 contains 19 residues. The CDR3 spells CASSYSIGGRAGSKNIQYF. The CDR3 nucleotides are TGTGCCAGCAGTTACTCGATCGGCGGGAGGGCCGGTTCCAAAAACATTCAGTACTTC.

The CDR3 nucleotides read TGTGCCAGCAGTTTATGGGCAGGGGGTAGCAATCAGCCCCAGCATTTT. Amino acid sequence: CASSLWAGGSNQPQHF. The rearrangement links TRBV28 to TRBJ1-5; 7 bases match TRBD1. CDR1 is MDHEN, CDR2 SYDVKM, per germline. The V and J ends lost 0 bases and 0 bases, in that order; junction bases with no gene match: 2. CDR3 length: 16 residues.

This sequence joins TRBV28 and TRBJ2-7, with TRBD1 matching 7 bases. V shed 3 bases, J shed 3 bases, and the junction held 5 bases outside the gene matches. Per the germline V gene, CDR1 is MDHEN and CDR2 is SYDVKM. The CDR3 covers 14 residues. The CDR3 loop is CASSLGTVLYEQYF. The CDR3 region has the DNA TGTGCCAGCAGTTTGGGGACAGTTCTCTACGAGCAGTACTTC.